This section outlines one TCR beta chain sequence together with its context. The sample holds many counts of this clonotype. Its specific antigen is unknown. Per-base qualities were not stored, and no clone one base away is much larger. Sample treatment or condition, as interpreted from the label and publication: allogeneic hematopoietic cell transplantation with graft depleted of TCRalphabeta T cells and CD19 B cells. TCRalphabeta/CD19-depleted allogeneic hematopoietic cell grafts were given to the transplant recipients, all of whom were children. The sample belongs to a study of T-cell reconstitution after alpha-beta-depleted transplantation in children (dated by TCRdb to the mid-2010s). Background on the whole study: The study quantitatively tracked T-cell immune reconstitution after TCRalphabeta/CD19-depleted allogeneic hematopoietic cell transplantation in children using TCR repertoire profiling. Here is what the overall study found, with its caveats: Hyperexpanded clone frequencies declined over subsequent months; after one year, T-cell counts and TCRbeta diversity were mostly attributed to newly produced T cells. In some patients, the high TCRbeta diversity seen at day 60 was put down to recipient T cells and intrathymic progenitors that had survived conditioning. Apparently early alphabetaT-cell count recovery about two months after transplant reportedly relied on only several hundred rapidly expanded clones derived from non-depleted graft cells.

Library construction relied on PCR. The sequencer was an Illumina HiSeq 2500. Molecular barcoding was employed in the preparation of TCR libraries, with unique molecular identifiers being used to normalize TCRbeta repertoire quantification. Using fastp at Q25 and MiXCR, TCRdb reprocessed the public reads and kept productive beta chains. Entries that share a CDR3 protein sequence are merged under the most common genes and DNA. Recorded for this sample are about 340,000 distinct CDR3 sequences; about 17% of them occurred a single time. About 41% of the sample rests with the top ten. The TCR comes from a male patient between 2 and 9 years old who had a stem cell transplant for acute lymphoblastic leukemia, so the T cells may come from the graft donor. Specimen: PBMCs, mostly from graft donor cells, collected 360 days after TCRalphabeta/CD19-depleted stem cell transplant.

The DNA sequence is as follows: TGTGCCAGCAGCCCAACTAGCGGTCCCCAAGAGACCCAGTACTTC. Protein translation: CASSPTSGPQETQYF. This chain is built from TRBV11-2 and TRBJ2-5, with 8 central nucleotides matching TRBD2. For this chain, trimming is 5 bases at the V end and 1 base at the J end, and the number of junction bases without a gene match is 6. From the cysteine through the phenylalanine, the CDR3 covers 15 amino acids. Just the 45-base CDR3 DNA is kept, in frame starting at base 1. The germline V gene encodes CDR1 SGHAT and CDR2 FQNNGV.